This TCR beta chain is from a study of CD8+CD57+ T cells in acquired aplastic anemia (dated 2018 in TCRdb). The study in broad terms: DNA extracted from sorted CD4+ and CD8+ cells had a mean of approximately 3 ug, with a range of about 0.18 to 27.4 ug.

Genomic DNA served as template for TCR beta VDJ combination and CDR3 sequence profiling. An Illumina HiSeq 2000 was used for TCR repertoire sequencing. In the original analysis: Repertoires were assessed using TRBV/TRBJ rearrangement plots, CDR3 size and DJ length profiles, and Simpson's diversity index. Whichever DNA sequence was most abundant in the deep sequencing data was defined as the immunodominant clone. CDR3 amino acid sequences were checked for sharing between subjects and were compared against published repertoires and the VDJdb database. Through fastp at Q25 and MiXCR, TCRdb rebuilt clones from the public reads, retaining in-frame beta chains. Rows matching on CDR3 protein sequence are summarized as one entry with the most common DNA and genes. For this entry, the V and J calls and clone size follow TCRdb and not the study's own pipeline. This sample comprises some 290,000 distinct CDR3 sequences, roughly 50% of them detected only once. Of the sample, 6.5% to 10% is held by the ten largest clones.

TCR repertoires of sorted CD4+ and CD8+ blood T cells from severe aplastic anemia patients and healthy subjects were deep-sequenced in the study. Ficoll-Paque density gradient centrifugation was used to isolate peripheral blood mononuclear cells. Before DNA extraction, CD4+ and CD8+ T cells were sorted with FACS or magnetic beads. A remark on this clonotype: Its specific antigen is unknown. No per-base quality is available; no much larger clone lies one base away.

The paper's findings and limits, for the study overall: Between patients and healthy controls, no significant difference in CD8+ Simpson's diversity was found (P=0.060). Although roughly 29 CD8+ CDR3 sequences were shared by patients and controls, these sequences appeared highly expressed in patients and within the immunodominant clones of patients.

The germline V gene provides CDR1 SGHVS and CDR2 FQNEAQ. A distance of 19 bases separates the germline ends of V and J, which lose 4 bases and 4 bases respectively. Measured from the cysteine to the phenylalanine, the CDR3 is 16 residues long. CDR3 DNA only is kept here, 48 bases in frame from base 1. The rearrangement combines TRBV7-8 with TRBJ2-5; the D region possibly corresponds to TRBD2 (6 bases align). Sequenced material: sorted CD4+, CD8+, or CD8+CD57+ T cells (not recorded which) from PBMCs. This receptor was obtained from a human donor with severe aplastic anemia or a healthy control (not recorded which). For the CDR3, the sequence is CASSSGLRRDGETQYF. The DNA reads TGTGCCAGCAGCTCAGGGTTGCGGCGGGATGGAGAGACCCAGTACTTC.